Listed below are T cell receptor beta chains from one sample, sequenced in a study of cytomegalovirus exposure and HLA in healthy donors. Sequenced by immunoSEQ multiplex PCR; TCRdb stores in-frame clones only, minus some. This sample has 100,000 to 150,000 clones, with roughly 95% found just once. Sequenced sample: PBMCs. These receptors were taken from a young man in good health and CMV-seronegative. CDR3s include the opening cysteine and the closing phenylalanine or tryptophan. The D gene is left open where the match is weak. Size is omitted from some rows. Given values are once, few, many or a class for expanded clones.

D | J | V | size | DNA | CDR3
- | TRBJ1-1 | TRBV5-1 | - | TGCGCCAGCAGCTTGTCAGGGTTAATGAACACTGAAGCTTTCTTT | CASSLSGLMNTEAFF
- | TRBJ1-2 | TRBV27 | once | TGTGCCAGCAGTTTTAATGTCGGCTATGGCTACACCTTC | CASSFNVGYGYTF
TRBD2 | TRBJ2-1 | TRBV28 | - | TGTGCCAGCAGAACCCGTAGCGGGAGGCCCAGCAATGAGCAGTTCTTC | CASRTRSGRPSNEQFF
TRBD1 | TRBJ1-5 | TRBV4-1 | - | TGCGCCAGCAGCCTCACCGGGACAGTCCGCAATCAGCCCCAGCATTTT | CASSLTGTVRNQPQHF
TRBD2 | TRBJ2-5 | TRBV7-2 | - | TGTGCCAGCAGCCTCAAGACTAGCGTAGAGACCCAGTACTTC | CASSLKTSVETQYF
TRBD1 | TRBJ1-2 | TRBV4-3 | - | TGCGCCAGCAGCCAAGATTTCGACAGGGGCTATGGCTACACCTTC | CASSQDFDRGYGYTF
TRBD1 | TRBJ1-2 | TRBV27 | once | TGTGCCAGTAGCAGGTGGACAGGGGGTAGTTCGGGTGGCTACACCTTC | CASSRWTGGSSGGYTF
TRBD1 | TRBJ2-3 | TRBV27 | - | TGTGCCAGCAGTTTACTGGAGGACAGGGTAGAAGATACGCAGTATTTT | CASSLLEDRVEDTQYF
TRBD1 | TRBJ2-7 | TRBV19 | - | TGTGCCAGTAGTATTAGGGGGCCCTCCTACGAGCAGTACTTC | CASSIRGPSYEQYF
- | TRBJ2-3 | TRBV6-5 | - | TGTGCCAGCAGTTGGGGACTTGCGAGGGCAGATACGCAGTATTTT | CASSWGLARADTQYF
TRBD1 | TRBJ2-7 | TRBV7-7 | - | TGTGCCAGCAGCTTCCAACAGGGGCGGGAGCAGTACTTC | CASSFQQGREQYF
- | TRBJ1-5 | TRBV19 | few | TGTGCCAGTAGTATTCGGCCCGGGGTCGCCAATCAGCCCCAGCATTTT | CASSIRPGVANQPQHF
TRBD1 | TRBJ1-5 | TRBV28 | - | TGTGCCAGTAGGGGGCTAAATCAGCCCCAGCATTTT | CASRGLNQPQHF
- | TRBJ2-7 | TRBV9 | - | TGTGCCAGCAGCGTAGCTACCGGAGCCAACGAGCAGTACTTC | CASSVATGANEQYF
- | TRBJ1-5 | TRBV28 | - | TGTGCCAGCAGTACAGGGTTGGGGGATCAGCCCCAGCATTTT | CASSTGLGDQPQHF
- | TRBJ2-7 | TRBV10-1 | - | TGCGCCAGCCCCTTACAGTCCCCTAATGTTCTTACCTACGAGCAGTACTTC | CASPLQSPNVLTYEQYF
- | TRBJ2-1 | TRBV27 | few | TGTGCCAGCACCTCTTCTCGAGCGGGTAATGACAATGAGCAGTTCTTC | CASTSSRAGNDNEQFF
TRBD1 | TRBJ1-1 | TRBV9 | - | TGTGCCAGCAGCGTAGGACAGGGGTTGCTTCACACTGAAGCTTTCTTT | CASSVGQGLLHTEAFF
- | TRBJ1-2 | TRBV19 | - | TGTGCCAGTAGTATAGATCTAACAGAAGCTAACTATGGCTACACCTTC | CASSIDLTEANYGYTF
TRBD1 | TRBJ1-5 | TRBV29-1 | - | TGCAGCGCAGGACAGGGGGTAGGTCAGCCCCAGCATTTT | CSAGQGVGQPQHF
TRBD1 | TRBJ2-2 | TRBV2 | - | TGTGCCAGCAGTGCGGGACAGGGGGCACTGGGGGAGCTGTTTTTT | CASSAGQGALGELFF
TRBD1 | TRBJ2-2 | TRBV7-3 | - | TGTGCCAGCAGCTTACATGGGACAGGGGTTGCCGGGGAGCTGTTTTTT | CASSLHGTGVAGELFF